This TCR beta chain was profiled in a study of blood T cell repertoires in COVID-19. Using immunoSEQ multiplex PCR, the repertoire was profiled, and TCRdb retains in-frame clones only, with some absent. The table includes some 220,000 clones, about 80% detected once. The sequence came from a woman aged 55 to 70 with acute or convalescent COVID-19. Material for sequencing was peripheral blood.

This chain's CDR3 is CASKQDSPTYEQYF. For the CDR3, the DNA is TGTGCCAGCAAGCAGGACAGCCCTACCTACGAGCAGTACTTC. V usage is TRBV2 and J usage is TRBJ2-7; a weak D match, TRBD1 (6 bases). The CDR3 covers 14 residues. V was trimmed by 7 bases and J by 2 bases, leaving 15 bases between them. Germline V gives CDR1 SNHLY, CDR2 FYNNEI.